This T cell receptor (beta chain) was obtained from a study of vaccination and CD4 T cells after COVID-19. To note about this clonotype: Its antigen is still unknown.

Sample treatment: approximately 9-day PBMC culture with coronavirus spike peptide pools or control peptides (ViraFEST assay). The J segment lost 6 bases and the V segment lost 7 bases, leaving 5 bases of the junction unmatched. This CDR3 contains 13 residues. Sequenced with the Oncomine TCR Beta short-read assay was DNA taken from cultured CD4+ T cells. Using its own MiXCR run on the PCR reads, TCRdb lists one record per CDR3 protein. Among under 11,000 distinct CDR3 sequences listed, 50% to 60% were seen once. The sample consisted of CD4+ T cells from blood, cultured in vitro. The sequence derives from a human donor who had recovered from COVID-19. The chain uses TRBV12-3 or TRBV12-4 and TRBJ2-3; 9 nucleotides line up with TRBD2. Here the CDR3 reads CASKLGLADTQYF. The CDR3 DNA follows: TGTGCCAGCAAACTTGGACTAGCGGATACGCAGTATTTT.